These 23 T cell receptor beta chains came from one sample sequenced in a study of regulatory T cells in long-lasting Graves disease. Time point noted: persistent/refractory GD, antithyroid drugs over 5 years with positive TRAb. Extracted PBMC RNA gave rise to the TCR library. For TCR beta, libraries came from iRepertoire HTBI primers and Arm-PCR of CDR3 regions. TCRdb reanalysed the multiplex PCR reads using MiXCR and keeps one entry per CDR3 protein. The sample gives about 470,000 distinct CDR3 sequences, under 25% of which show up once; 7% to 10% is in the top ten. Sample: peripheral blood mononuclear cells (PBMCs), taken when the disease was refractory, from a patient treated with antithyroid drugs. These receptors all come from a female donor with Graves disease.

The table lists this clonotype with many counts. The gene calls are TRBV5-5 and TRBJ1-1; TRBD1 is a possible D gene (5 bases). Trimming removed 0 bases at V and 3 bases at J, with 12 bases between. This CDR3 has 15 residues. Germline V CDR1 and CDR2: SGHKS, YYEKEE (reference sequence). CDR3 DNA sequence: TGTGCCAGCAGCTTGGAGTTAGGGGTCTACACTGAAGCTTTCTTT. Its translation is CASSLELGVYTEAFF.

This clonotype was seen ten or more times. J is TRBJ2-5 and V is TRBV28, with D tentatively TRBD1 (6 bases). Germline assignment: CDR1 MDHEN and CDR2 SYDVKM. The CDR3 is 21 residues long. V lost 4 bases, J lost 0 bases, and 30 bases lay in between. The CDR3 DNA is TGTGCCAGCAGTTACCCCGACTTCTTACCCGCCCAGGGGACGTACCAAGAGACCCAGTACTTC. This sequence encodes CASSYPDFLPAQGTYQETQYF.

This chain joins TRBV19 and TRBJ1-1; D possibly corresponds to TRBD1 (5 bases). The V end was cut by 7 bases, the J end by 1 base, with 16 bases between. The CDR3 extends over 15 amino acids. Germline V lookup: CDR1 LNHDA, CDR2 SQIVND (reference sequence). The CDR3 DNA reads TGTGCCAGTAACGTTCAGGGATTGGGGAACACTGAAGCTTTCTTT. It encodes CASNVQGLGNTEAFF.

Ten or more counts support this clonotype. The chain employs TRBV12-3 or TRBV12-4 and TRBJ1-1, with D tentatively TRBD1 (5 bases). Trimming removed 7 bases at V and 2 bases at J, with 17 bases between. The CDR3 has 15 amino acids. In DNA, the CDR3 is TGTGCCAGCATCACGTCGGGGGGTGGTAACACTGAAGCTTTCTTT. Its protein is CASITSGGGNTEAFF.

This clonotype was seen many times. V usage is TRBV11-2 and J usage is TRBJ1-5, with D hard to call. Germline V lookup: CDR1 SGHAT, CDR2 FQNNGV. This CDR3 spans 14 amino acids. Trimming pared 1 base from V and 3 bases from J, leaving 7 bases between. The chain's CDR3 is CASSLVSTNQPQHF. The CDR3 DNA sequence: TGTGCCAGCAGCTTAGTTTCTACCAATCAGCCCCAGCATTTT.

The rearrangement joins TRBV4-1 to TRBJ1-5; D gene unclear. Trimming stripped 7 bases from V and 1 base from J, with 11 bases between. The CDR3 is 14 residues long. The germline CDR1 and CDR2 sequences are MGHRA and YSYEKL. The CDR3 bases are TGCGCCAGCAACCCGGCCGGGAGCAATCAGCCCCAGCATTTT. Translated: CASNPAGSNQPQHF.

This chain joins TRBV19 and TRBJ2-7; unclear D gene. Germline V lookup: CDR1 LNHDA, CDR2 SQIVND (reference sequence). V shed 1 base and J shed 1 base, with 8 bases lying between them. The CDR3 runs 14 residues. CDR3 DNA: TGTGCCAGTAGTATAGGTAGCCCGTCCTACGAGCAGTACTTC. It codes for CASSIGSPSYEQYF.

At least ten counts were recorded for this clonotype. The chain employs TRBV2 and TRBJ1-1; perhaps TRBD1 as D (6 bases). From germline, CDR1 is SNHLY and CDR2 FYNNEI. V was pared by 4 bases and J by 4 bases, with 13 bases between. This CDR3 contains 14 residues. As DNA, the CDR3 is TGTGCCAGCAGTGGAAGGGGGGAAGGCACTGAAGCTTTCTTT. Protein: CASSGRGEGTEAFF.

This clonotype was observed at least ten times. This chain uses TRBV28 with TRBJ2-2; D not certain. The germline V gene encodes CDR1 MDHEN and CDR2 SYDVKM. The V end lost 4 bases, the J end lost 6 bases, and 12 bases lay between the germline ends. The CDR3 is made up of 14 amino acids. The chain's CDR3 is CASSSDFIPGELFF. The CDR3 bases are TGTGCCAGCAGTTCCGATTTCATCCCCGGGGAGCTGTTTTTT.

As to this clonotype: One end of the junction is discordant with germline, which a read error may explain. The rearrangement uses TRBV24-1 and TRBJ2-2; D perhaps matches TRBD2 (5 bases). Germline V gene sequence: CDR1 KGHDR, CDR2 SFDVKD. The CDR3 extends over 16 amino acids. CDR3 in DNA: TGTTCCACCAGTGCCCTAGGGCGGGCGAACACCGGGGAGCTGTTTTTT. It yields the protein CSTSALGRANTGELFF.

This clonotype has only a few counts. The rearrangement joins TRBV20-1 to TRBJ2-7, with 12 bases matching TRBD2. The V and J ends lost 5 bases and 2 bases, in that order; junction bases with no gene match: 4. This CDR3 contains 14 residues. CDR1 and CDR2 from the germline V gene are DFQATT and SNEGSKA (reference sequence). CDR3 protein: CSAGRLAGAYEQYF. As DNA, the CDR3 is TGCAGTGCTGGTAGACTAGCGGGAGCCTACGAGCAGTACTTC.

This clonotype turned up a few times. V and J are TRBV20-1 and TRBJ2-7; perhaps TRBD2 as D (6 bases). Trimming removed 3 bases from V and 0 bases from J, with 15 bases in between. This CDR3 contains 15 residues. Per germline, CDR1 DFQATT and CDR2 SNEGSKA (reference sequence). This CDR3 is CSASSRAGASYEQYF. CDR3 nucleotide sequence: TGCAGTGCTAGTTCGCGAGCGGGTGCCTCCTACGAGCAGTACTTC.

As for this clonotype: At one end the junction does not follow the germline gene, possibly because of a read error. The chain employs TRBV7-7 and TRBJ2-1; 10 positions agree with TRBD2. Per the germline V gene, CDR1 is SSHAT and CDR2 is FNYEAQ (reference sequence). This CDR3 has 18 residues. CDR3 region: CASSLGPKREGPDNEQFF. CDR3 coding DNA: TGTGCTAGCAGCTTAGGCCCCAAGCGGGAGGGCCCAGACAATGAGCAGTTCTTC.

The chain is built from TRBV2 and TRBJ2-1, with 8 bases that match TRBD2. CDR1 and CDR2 from the germline V gene are SNHLY and FYNNEI. The CDR3 has 14 amino acids. With 4 bases clipped from V and 2 bases from J, the junction kept 1 base outside the gene matches. CDR3: CASSGSGTYNEQFF. Here the CDR3 DNA reads TGTGCCAGCAGTGGTAGCGGGACCTACAATGAGCAGTTCTTC.

The table lists this clonotype with many counts. The chain links TRBV7-9 to TRBJ1-5, with 12 bases lining up with TRBD1. Germline V gene data show CDR1 as SEHNR and CDR2 as FQNEAQ (reference sequence). The CDR3 length is 16 residues. The junction had 9 bases not matched to a gene; V was cut back by 6 bases and J by 6 bases. The CDR3 bases are TGTGCCAGCAGTTCTACCGGGACAGGGGGCTTTCAGCCCCAGCATTTT. Amino acid sequence: CASSSTGTGGFQPQHF.

In this sample, this clonotype turned up a few times. The chain couples TRBV19 to TRBJ1-1; maybe TRBD1 (5 bases). Trimming left V 8 bases short and J 4 bases short, with 17 bases between. CDR3 size: 14 residues. CDR1 is LNHDA, CDR2 SQIVND, per germline (reference sequence). The CDR3 nucleotides read TGTGCCAGTGCCTTGGGGGGATTGATCACTGAAGCTTTCTTT. Translating it yields CASALGGLITEAFF.

This clonotype has a single count. The chain couples TRBV29-1 to TRBJ2-3; D unclear. Trimming pared 4 bases from V and 4 bases from J, leaving 9 bases between. Germline CDR1 is SQVTM and CDR2 is ANQGSEA. The CDR3 loop spans 12 amino acids. The CDR3 bases are TGCAGCGTTGGTTCGGTCGCAGATACGCAGTATTTT. As protein: CSVGSVADTQYF.

The V gene is TRBV20-1, the J gene TRBJ1-6, with TRBD1 as a possible D gene (5 bases). Germline assignment: CDR1 DFQATT and CDR2 SNEGSKA (reference sequence). Trimming cost V 6 bases and J 8 bases, with 14 bases left between them. The CDR3 loop spans 13 amino acids. This CDR3 is CSAGVEKDSPLHF. CDR3 DNA: TGCAGTGCAGGGGTTGAAAAGGATTCACCCCTCCACTTT.

A word on this clonotype: This likely reflects a read error, since a far larger clone is one base away. The V gene is TRBV7-2, the J gene TRBJ2-5; the D is unclear. The CDR3 is made up of 15 amino acids. Germline CDR1 reads SGHTA; CDR2 reads FQGNSA. Here the CDR3 reads CASSQDWRIQVTQYF. Written as DNA, the CDR3 is TGTGCCAGCAGCCAAGATTGGCGGATCCAAGTGACCCAGTACTTC.

This clonotype was detected a few times. The J gene is TRBJ2-4, the V gene TRBV27, with TRBD2 identical over 8 bases. The better agreement between TRBJ2-7 and the DNA end casts doubt on the J call. The CDR3 is 15 residues long. The germline V gene has CDR1 MNHEY and CDR2 SMNVEV (reference sequence). The CDR3 DNA follows: TGTGCCAGCAGGCTAACCGGGGGGGCGGGCGACGAGCAGTACTTC. The encoded protein is CASRLTGGAGDEQYF.

The rearrangement joins TRBV6-1 to TRBJ1-5; 8 nucleotides line up with TRBD1. V trimming: 6 bases; J trimming: 7 bases; junction bases outside the gene matches: 5. CDR3 length: 13 residues. CDR1 and CDR2 from the germline V gene are MNHNS and SASEGT. Written as DNA, the CDR3 is TGTGCCAGCAGCCGTGACAGGGGACAGCCCCAGCATTTT. This sequence encodes CASSRDRGQPQHF.

As regards this clonotype: Possible read error: a much larger clone is one base away. V usage is TRBV28 and J usage is TRBJ2-5, with D unresolved. The CDR3 loop spans 14 amino acids. Trimming shortened V by 8 bases and J by 0 bases, and 13 bases separated the two germline ends. Germline V gene lookup returns CDR1 MDHEN and CDR2 SYDVKM. The CDR3 protein is CASCPFVDQETQYF. CDR3 DNA: TGTGCCAGCTGCCCTTTTGTCGACCAAGAGACCCAGTACTTC.

This clonotype occurred a few times. This chain links TRBV3-1 with TRBJ2-7; no definite D call. The germline V gene encodes CDR1 LGHDT and CDR2 YNNKEL (reference sequence). V shed 0 bases and J shed 3 bases, with 15 bases lying between them. The CDR3 runs 16 residues. This CDR3 is CASSQDHNRSIYEQYF. The CDR3 nucleotides read TGTGCCAGCAGCCAAGATCATAACAGATCGATCTACGAGCAGTACTTC.